This TCR beta chain was captured in a study of blood T cell repertoires in COVID-19. Per the authors' pipeline: Estimates of nucleated cell counts were drawn from the amplification of reference gene primers. Profiling relied on immunoSEQ multiplex PCR, and the TCRdb table lists in-frame clones only, not all of them. Clone size and V and J calls were adopted from that table, with D and trimming inferred from the DNA. The repertoire has around 70,000 clones, around 84% of them found once; the top ten carry 3.5% to 5%. Germline values: CDR1 SGHRS, CDR2 YFSETQ. This CDR3 has 15 residues. Between the trimmed V and J ends, which lost 4 bases and 2 bases, there was a span of 13 bases.

The receptor was derived from a man aged 45 to 65 with acute or convalescent COVID-19. The sequenced sample was peripheral blood. This chain uses TRBV5-1 with TRBJ1-3; D is perhaps TRBD1 (6 bases). CDR3 in amino acids: CASSPSGTTGNTIYF. In DNA, the CDR3 is TGCGCCAGCAGCCCATCCGGGACAACTGGAAACACCATATATTTT.